This T cell receptor (beta chain) derives from a study of control samples from healthy donors and cancer patients. Per germline, CDR1 SGDLS and CDR2 YYNGEE. Trimming took off 4 bases at V and 2 bases at J, with 16 bases between the two ends. The CDR3 covers 16 residues. There are a few counts of this clone. Profiling relied on immunoSEQ multiplex PCR, and the TCRdb table lists in-frame clones only, not all of them. This table has 98,000 or so clones, approximately 81% appearing once. The sequence was collected from a young woman in good health. Sequenced input: blood. V and J are TRBV9 and TRBJ1-3; no clear D gene. CDR3 sequence (DNA): TGTGCCAGCAGCCCCCGGATCAGCACCACTGGAAACACCATATATTTT. The encoded protein is CASSPRISTTGNTIYF. The full variable domain, completed using reference TRBV9 and TRBJ1-3, is DSGVTQTPKHLITATGQRVTLRCSPRSGDLSVYWYQQSLDQGLQFLIQYYNGEERAKGNILERFSAQQFPDLHSELNLSSLELGDSALYFCASSPRISTTGNTIYFGEGSWLTVV.